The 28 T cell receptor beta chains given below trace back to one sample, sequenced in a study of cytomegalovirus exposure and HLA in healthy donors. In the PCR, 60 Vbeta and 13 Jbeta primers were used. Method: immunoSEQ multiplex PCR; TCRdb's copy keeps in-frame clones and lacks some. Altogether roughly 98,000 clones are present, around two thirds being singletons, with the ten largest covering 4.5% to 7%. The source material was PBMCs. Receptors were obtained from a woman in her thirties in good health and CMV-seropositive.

The CDR3 sequence is CASSGTGIFYNQPQHF. The CDR3 bases are TGTGCCAGCAGTGGGACAGGGATTTTTTACAATCAGCCCCAGCATTTT. V is TRBV6-1 and J is TRBJ1-5; TRBD1 matches at 8 bases. This CDR3 comprises 16 residues. J lost 3 bases, V lost 4 bases, and 8 bases had no gene match. CDR1 MNHNS and CDR2 SASEGT come from the germline V gene.

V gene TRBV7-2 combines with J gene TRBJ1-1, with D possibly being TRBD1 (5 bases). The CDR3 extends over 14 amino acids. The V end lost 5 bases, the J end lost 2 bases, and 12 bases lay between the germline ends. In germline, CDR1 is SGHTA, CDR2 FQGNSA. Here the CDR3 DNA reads TGTGCCAGCAGCCCCGGGGGAATAAACACTGAAGCTTTCTTT. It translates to CASSPGGINTEAFF.

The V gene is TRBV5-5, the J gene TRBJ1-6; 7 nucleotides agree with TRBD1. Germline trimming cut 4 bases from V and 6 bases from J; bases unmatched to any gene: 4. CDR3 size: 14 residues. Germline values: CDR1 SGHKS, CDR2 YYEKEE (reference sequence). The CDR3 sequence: CASSQQGINSPLHF. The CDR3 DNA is TGTGCCAGCAGCCAACAGGGGATTAATTCACCCCTCCACTTT. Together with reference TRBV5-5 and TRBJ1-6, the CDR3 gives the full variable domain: DAGVTQSPTHLIKTRGQQVTLRCSPISGHKSVSWYQQVLGQGPQFIFQYYEKEERGRGNFPDRFSARQFPNYSSELNVNALLLGDSALYLCASSQQGINSPLHFGNGTRLTVT.

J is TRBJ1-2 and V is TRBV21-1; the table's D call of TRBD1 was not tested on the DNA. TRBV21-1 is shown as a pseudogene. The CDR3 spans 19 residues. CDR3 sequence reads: CASSKEGPQGAFYNYGYTF. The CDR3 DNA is TGTGCCAGCAGCAAAGAGGGCCCCCAGGGGGCGTTTTATAACTATGGCTACACCTTC.

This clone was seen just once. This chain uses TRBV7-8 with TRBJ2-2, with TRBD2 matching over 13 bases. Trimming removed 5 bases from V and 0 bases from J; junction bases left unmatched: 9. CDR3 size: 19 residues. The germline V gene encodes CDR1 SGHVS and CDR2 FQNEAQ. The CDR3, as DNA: TGTGCCAGCAGCCCCAGGACTAGCGGGGGCAACTCGAACACCGGGGAGCTGTTTTTT. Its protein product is CASSPRTSGGNSNTGELFF.

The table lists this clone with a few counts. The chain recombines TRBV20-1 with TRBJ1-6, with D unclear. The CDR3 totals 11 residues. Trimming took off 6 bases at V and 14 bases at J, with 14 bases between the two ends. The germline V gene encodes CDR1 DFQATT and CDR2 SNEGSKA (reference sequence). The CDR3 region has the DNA TGCAGTGCAACCCTCCTTTCGGCCCTCCACTTT. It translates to CSATLLSALHF.

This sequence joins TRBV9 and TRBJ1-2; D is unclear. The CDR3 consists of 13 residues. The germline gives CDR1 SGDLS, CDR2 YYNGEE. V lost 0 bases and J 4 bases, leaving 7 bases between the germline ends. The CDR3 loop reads CASSVVGAYGYTF. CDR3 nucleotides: TGTGCCAGCAGCGTAGTGGGAGCCTATGGCTACACCTTC.

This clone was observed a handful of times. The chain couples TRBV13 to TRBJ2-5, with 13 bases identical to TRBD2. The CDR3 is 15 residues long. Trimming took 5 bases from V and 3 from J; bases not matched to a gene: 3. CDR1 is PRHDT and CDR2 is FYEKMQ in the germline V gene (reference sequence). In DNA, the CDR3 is TGTGCCAGCAGCAGGACTAGCGGGGGCGAAGAGACCCAGTACTTC. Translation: CASSRTSGGEETQYF.

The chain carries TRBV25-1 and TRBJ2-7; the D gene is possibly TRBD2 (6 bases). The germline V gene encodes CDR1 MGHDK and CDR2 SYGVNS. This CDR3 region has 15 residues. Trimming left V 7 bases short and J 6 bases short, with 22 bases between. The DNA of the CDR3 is TGTGCCAGCAAGGGTACGGAGGGAGACAGTGGCGAGCAGTACTTC. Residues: CASKGTEGDSGEQYF.

The chain's CDR3 is CSAGDIYQPQHF. The CDR3, as DNA: TGCAGCGCGGGAGACATCTATCAGCCCCAGCATTTT. This chain connects TRBV29-1 to TRBJ1-5, with no clear D. The germline V gene has CDR1 SQVTM and CDR2 ANQGSEA. The CDR3 spans 12 residues. V was pared by 7 bases and J by 5 bases, with 12 bases between. Variable domain in full (rest from reference TRBV29-1 and TRBJ1-5): SAVISQKPSRDICQRGTSLTIQCQVDSQVTMMFWYRQQPGQSLTLIATANQGSEATYESGFVIDKFPISRPNLTFSTLTVSNMSPEDSSIYLCSAGDIYQPQHFGDGTRLSIL.

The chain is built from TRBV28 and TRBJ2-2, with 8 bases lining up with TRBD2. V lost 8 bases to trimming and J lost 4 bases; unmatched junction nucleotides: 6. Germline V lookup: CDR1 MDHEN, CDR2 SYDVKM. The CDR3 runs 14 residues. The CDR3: CASGGTRATGELFF. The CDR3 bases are TGTGCCAGCGGCGGGACTAGGGCCACCGGGGAGCTGTTTTTT.

For the CDR3, the DNA is TGTGCCAGCAGCCTACAGGGGTTAATGAACACTGAAGCTTTCTTT. As protein: CASSLQGLMNTEAFF. The rearrangement uses TRBV7-9 and TRBJ1-1; TRBD1 agrees at 7 bases. V shed 5 bases and J 0 bases; nucleotides not matched to a gene: 6. CDR1 SEHNR and CDR2 FQNEAQ come from the germline V gene (reference sequence). CDR3 length: 15 amino acids.

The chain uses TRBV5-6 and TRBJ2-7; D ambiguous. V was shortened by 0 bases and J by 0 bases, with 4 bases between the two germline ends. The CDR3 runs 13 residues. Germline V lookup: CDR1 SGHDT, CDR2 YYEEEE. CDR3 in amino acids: CASSLASSYEQYF. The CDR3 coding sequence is TGTGCCAGCAGCTTGGCTAGCTCCTACGAGCAGTACTTC.

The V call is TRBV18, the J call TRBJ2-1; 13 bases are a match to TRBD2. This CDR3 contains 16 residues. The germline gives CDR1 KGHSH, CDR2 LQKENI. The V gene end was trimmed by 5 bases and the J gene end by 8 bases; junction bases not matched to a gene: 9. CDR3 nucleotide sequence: TGTGCCAGCTCAGCTACTAGCGGGGGGGCCTCCCATGAGCAGTTCTTC. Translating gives CASSATSGGASHEQFF.

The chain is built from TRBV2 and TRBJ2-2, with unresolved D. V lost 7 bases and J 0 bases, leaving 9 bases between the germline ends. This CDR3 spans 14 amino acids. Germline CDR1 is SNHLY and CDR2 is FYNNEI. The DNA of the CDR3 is TGTGCCAGCAAAGGAGAGTCGAACACCGGGGAGCTGTTTTTT. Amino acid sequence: CASKGESNTGELFF.

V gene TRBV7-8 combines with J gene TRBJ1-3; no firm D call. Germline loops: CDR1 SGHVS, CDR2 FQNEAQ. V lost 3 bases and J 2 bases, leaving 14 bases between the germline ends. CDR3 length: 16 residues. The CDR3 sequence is CASSFALAQPGNTIYF. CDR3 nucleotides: TGTGCCAGCAGCTTTGCCTTGGCTCAACCTGGAAACACCATATATTTT.

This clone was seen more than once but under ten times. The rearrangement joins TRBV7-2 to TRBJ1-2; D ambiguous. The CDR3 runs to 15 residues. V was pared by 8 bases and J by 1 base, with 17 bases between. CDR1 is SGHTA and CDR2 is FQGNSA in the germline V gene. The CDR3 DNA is TGTGCCAGCCGTCCCGGAGTTGGGAGTAACTATGGCTACACCTTC. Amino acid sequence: CASRPGVGSNYGYTF.

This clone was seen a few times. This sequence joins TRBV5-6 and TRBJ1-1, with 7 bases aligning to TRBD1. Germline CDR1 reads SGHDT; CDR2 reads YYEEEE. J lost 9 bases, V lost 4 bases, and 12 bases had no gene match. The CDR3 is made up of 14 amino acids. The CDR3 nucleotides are TGTGCCAGCAGCACTGGGACAGTTCCACGGCAAGCTTTCTTT. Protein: CASSTGTVPRQAFF.

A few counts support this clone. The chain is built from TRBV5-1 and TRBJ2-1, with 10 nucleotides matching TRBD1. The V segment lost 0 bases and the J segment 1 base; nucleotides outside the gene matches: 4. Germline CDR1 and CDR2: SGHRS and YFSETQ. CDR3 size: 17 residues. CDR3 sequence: CASSLEWTGGSYNEQFF. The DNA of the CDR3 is TGCGCCAGCAGCTTGGAATGGACAGGGGGGTCCTACAATGAGCAGTTCTTC. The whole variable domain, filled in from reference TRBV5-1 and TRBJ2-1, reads KAGVTQTPRYLIKTRGQQVTLSCSPISGHRSVSWYQQTPGQGLQFLFEYFSETQRNKGNFPGRFSGRQFSNSRSEMNVSTLELGDSALYLCASSLEWTGGSYNEQFFGPGTRLTVL.

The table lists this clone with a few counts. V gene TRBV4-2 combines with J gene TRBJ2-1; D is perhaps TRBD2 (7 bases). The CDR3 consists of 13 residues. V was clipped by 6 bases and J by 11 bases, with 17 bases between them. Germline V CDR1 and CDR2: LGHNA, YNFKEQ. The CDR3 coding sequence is TGTGCCAGCAGAGGGGGGGCTTGGGAGAAGCAGTTCTTC. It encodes CASRGGAWEKQFF.

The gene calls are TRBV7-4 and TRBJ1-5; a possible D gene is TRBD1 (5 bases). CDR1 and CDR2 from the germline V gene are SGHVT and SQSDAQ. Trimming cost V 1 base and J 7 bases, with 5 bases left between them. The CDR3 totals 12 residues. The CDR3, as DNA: TGTGCCAGCAGCTTAGAGGGGCAGCCCCAGCATTTT. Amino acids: CASSLEGQPQHF.

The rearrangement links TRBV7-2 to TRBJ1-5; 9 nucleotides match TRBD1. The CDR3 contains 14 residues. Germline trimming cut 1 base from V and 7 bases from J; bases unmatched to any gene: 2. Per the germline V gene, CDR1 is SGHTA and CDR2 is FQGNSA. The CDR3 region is CASSLDRGRQPQHF. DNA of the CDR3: TGTGCCAGCAGCTTAGACAGGGGGCGGCAGCCCCAGCATTTT.

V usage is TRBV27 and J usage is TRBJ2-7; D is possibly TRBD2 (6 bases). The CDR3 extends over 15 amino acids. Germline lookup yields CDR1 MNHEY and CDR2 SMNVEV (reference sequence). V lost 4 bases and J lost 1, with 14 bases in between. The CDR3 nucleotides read TGTGCCAGCAGTTCGATAGCGGAGCCTTCCTACGAGCAGTACTTC. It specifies CASSSIAEPSYEQYF.

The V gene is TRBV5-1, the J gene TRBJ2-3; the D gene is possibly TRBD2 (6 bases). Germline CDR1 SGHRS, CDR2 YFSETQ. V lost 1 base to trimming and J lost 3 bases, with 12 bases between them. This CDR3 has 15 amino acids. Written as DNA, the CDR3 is TGCGCCAGCAGCTTGATTCTAGCGCTTACAGATACGCAGTATTTT. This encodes CASSLILALTDTQYF.

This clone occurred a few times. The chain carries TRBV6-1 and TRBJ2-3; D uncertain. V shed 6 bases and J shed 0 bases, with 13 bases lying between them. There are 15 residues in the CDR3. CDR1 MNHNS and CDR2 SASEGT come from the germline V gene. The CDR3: CASRPTVPSTDTQYF. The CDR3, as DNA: TGTGCCAGCAGGCCGACTGTACCGAGCACAGATACGCAGTATTTT.

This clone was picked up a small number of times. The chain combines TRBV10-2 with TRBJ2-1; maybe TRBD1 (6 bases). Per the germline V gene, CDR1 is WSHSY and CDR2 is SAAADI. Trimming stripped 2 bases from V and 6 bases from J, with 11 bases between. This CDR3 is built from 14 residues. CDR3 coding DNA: TGCGCCAGCAGTGAGCAGGGGTTTGGCAATGAGCAGTTCTTC. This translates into CASSEQGFGNEQFF.

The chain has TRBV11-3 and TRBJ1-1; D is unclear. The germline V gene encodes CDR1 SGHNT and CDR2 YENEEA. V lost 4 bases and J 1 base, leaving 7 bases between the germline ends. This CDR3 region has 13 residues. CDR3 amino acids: CASSYTRNTEAFF. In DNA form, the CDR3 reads TGTGCCAGCAGCTATACCAGGAACACTGAAGCTTTCTTT.

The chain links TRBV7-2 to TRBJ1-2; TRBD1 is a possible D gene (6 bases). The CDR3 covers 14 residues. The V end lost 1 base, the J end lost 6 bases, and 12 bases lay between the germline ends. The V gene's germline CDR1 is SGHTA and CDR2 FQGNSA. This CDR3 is CASSLDRDIDGYTF. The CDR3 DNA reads TGTGCCAGCAGCTTAGACAGGGACATTGATGGCTACACCTTC.